These 31 T cell receptor beta chains share one sample of origin, sequenced in a study of OX40 agonist ivuxolimab in advanced cancers. Sequencing used immunoSEQ multiplex PCR; TCRdb keeps in-frame clones, though not all of them. This repertoire shows tens of thousands of clones, about 87% found once; its top ten account for over 0.55%. Sample: CD4+ or CD8+ T cells sorted from blood, taken in a trial of the OX40 agonist ivuxolimab. These TCRs come from an adult with an advanced solid tumor such as melanoma, head and neck, liver or kidney cancer.

The chain links TRBV4-1 to TRBJ2-5, with 8 bases matching TRBD1. CDR1 and CDR2 from the germline V gene are MGHRA and YSYEKL. V trimming: 4 bases; J trimming: 7 bases; junction bases outside the gene matches: 8. The CDR3 is made up of 14 amino acids. In DNA form, the CDR3 reads TGCGCCAGCAGCCTCCCGGACAGGGTGGGGACCCAGTACTTC. This codes for CASSLPDRVGTQYF.

This clone was counted between two and nine times. The chain is built from TRBV5-1 and TRBJ2-7, with 9 bases matching TRBD1. Germline V lookup: CDR1 SGHRS, CDR2 YFSETQ. The CDR3 has 17 amino acids. Losses at the gene ends were 5 bases for V and 4 bases for J; bases not matched to a gene: 16. For the CDR3, the DNA is TGCGCCAGCAGTCAACCTGCCGGGACAGGGTCGCGGTACGAGCAGTACTTC. Translation gives CASSQPAGTGSRYEQYF.

The rearrangement links TRBV5-1 to TRBJ1-2, with TRBD1 as a possible D gene (5 bases). The length of the CDR3 is 14 residues. V was shortened by 1 base and J by 8 bases, with 15 bases between the two germline ends. Germline assignment: CDR1 SGHRS and CDR2 YFSETQ. CDR3 residues: CASSLKDTSTGYTF. In DNA form, the CDR3 reads TGCGCCAGCAGCTTGAAGGACACCAGCACGGGCTACACCTTC.

The chain couples TRBV20-1 to TRBJ2-4; TRBD2 might be the D (5 bases). The germline V gene encodes CDR1 DFQATT and CDR2 SNEGSKA (reference sequence). The CDR3 spans 11 residues. The V gene lost 5 bases and the J gene lost 8 bases, with 10 bases spanning the gap. The CDR3: CSAPIGDIQYF. For the CDR3, the DNA is TGCAGTGCTCCAATCGGGGACATTCAGTACTTC.

The rearrangement links TRBV5-4 to TRBJ2-1; D could derive from TRBD1 or TRBD2 (6 bases each). The CDR3 covers 15 residues. V was pared by 1 base and J by 7 bases, with 15 bases between. Germline V gene data show CDR1 as SGHNT and CDR2 as YYREEE (reference sequence). This CDR3 reads CASSLTGRGVNEQFF. For the CDR3, the DNA is TGTGCCAGCAGCTTGACAGGGCGGGGCGTAAATGAGCAGTTCTTC.

This clone was detected only a few times. The chain uses TRBV5-6 and TRBJ1-6, with unresolved D. Germline V gene lookup returns CDR1 SGHDT and CDR2 YYEEEE. The CDR3 consists of 14 residues. The V and J ends lost 2 bases and 8 bases respectively, with 11 bases between them. DNA for the CDR3: TGTGCCAGCAGCTTTCGGGAGAAATATTCACCCCTCCACTTT. It is translated as CASSFREKYSPLHF.

The chain couples TRBV2 to TRBJ2-1; TRBD2 matches 10 bases. Germline lookup yields CDR1 SNHLY and CDR2 FYNNEI. The V gene end was trimmed by 2 bases and the J gene end by 7 bases; junction bases not matched to a gene: 14. The CDR3 is 18 residues long. The chain's CDR3 is CASSENPLGSGRLNEQFF. The CDR3 nucleotides are TGTGCCAGCAGTGAAAACCCTTTGGGTAGCGGGAGGCTTAATGAGCAGTTCTTC.

The chain is built from TRBV14 and TRBJ2-5; D not certain. This CDR3 region has 11 residues. CDR1 SGHDN and CDR2 FVKESK come from the germline V gene. Trimming removed 3 bases at V and 2 bases at J, with 1 base between. CDR3 DNA: TGTGCCAGCAGCCAGCAAGAGACCCAGTACTTC. Protein sequence: CASSQQETQYF.

This sequence joins TRBV6-1 and TRBJ2-5; D perhaps matches TRBD1 (5 bases). Germline assignment: CDR1 MNHNS and CDR2 SASEGT. V lost 6 bases and J 2 bases, leaving 13 bases between the germline ends. This CDR3 has 14 amino acids. CDR3 in amino acids: CASSKGPQQETQYF. The CDR3 DNA follows: TGTGCCAGCAGCAAGGGGCCACAACAAGAGACCCAGTACTTC.

The chain uses TRBV6-6 and TRBJ2-7, with 9 bases matching TRBD1. V was pared by 5 bases and J by 2 bases, with 4 bases of the junction left unmatched. The CDR3 runs to 14 residues. Germline loops: CDR1 MNHNY, CDR2 SVGAGI (reference sequence). CDR3 DNA sequence: TGTGCCAGCAGTCGGGACAGGGAGACCTACGAGCAGTACTTC. Its translation is CASSRDRETYEQYF.

The rearrangement uses TRBV9 and TRBJ1-1, with D perhaps TRBD1 (5 bases). The CDR3 extends over 14 amino acids. Deletions cut 0 bases from V and 0 bases from J, with 6 bases between. The germline gives CDR1 SGDLS, CDR2 YYNGEE. CDR3 nucleotides: TGTGCCAGCAGCGTAGCAGGGATGAACACTGAAGCTTTCTTT. As protein: CASSVAGMNTEAFF.

The J gene is TRBJ2-1, the V gene TRBV5-1, with a weak D call TRBD1 (5 bases). The CDR3 runs to 15 residues. V lost 4 bases to trimming and J lost 4 bases, with 15 bases between them. CDR1 SGHRS and CDR2 YFSETQ come from the germline V gene. This CDR3 is CASSLLGQTYNEQFF. CDR3 nucleotide sequence: TGCGCCAGCAGCCTCCTGGGGCAGACTTACAATGAGCAGTTCTTC.

The chain couples TRBV15 to TRBJ2-3; the match to TRBD2 covers 8 bases. V was clipped by 0 bases and J by 1 base; unmatched bases: 3. CDR1 and CDR2 (germline): LNHNV, YYDKDF (reference sequence). The CDR3 is 16 amino acids. The CDR3 here is CATSRDPAGGTDTQYF. CDR3 DNA: TGTGCCACCAGCAGAGATCCAGCGGGGGGCACAGATACGCAGTATTTT.

The rearrangement uses TRBV7-6 and TRBJ2-5, with 8 bases lining up with TRBD2. Trimming cost V 1 base and J 1 base; bases outside gene matches: 2. The germline V gene encodes CDR1 SGHVS and CDR2 FNYEAQ. The CDR3 loop spans 15 amino acids. The CDR3 loop is CASSLVAGGQETQYF. The CDR3 DNA reads TGTGCCAGCAGCTTAGTGGCGGGGGGCCAAGAGACCCAGTACTTC.

The V gene is TRBV5-4, the J gene TRBJ2-2, with D unresolved. The CDR3 spans 15 residues. The germline gives CDR1 SGHNT, CDR2 YYREEE (reference sequence). V dropped 4 bases and J dropped 5 bases, with 15 bases sitting between them. The CDR3 protein is CASSQAGRRTGELFF. CDR3 sequence (DNA): TGTGCCAGCAGCCAGGCCGGGCGCAGAACCGGGGAGCTGTTTTTT.

This chain connects TRBV5-6 to TRBJ2-2, with TRBD2 matching over 11 bases. CDR1 SGHDT and CDR2 YYEEEE come from the germline V gene. The CDR3 extends over 16 amino acids. The junction had 3 bases not matched to a gene; V was cut back by 0 bases and J by 5 bases. Here the CDR3 DNA reads TGTGCCAGCAGCTTGGCTAGCGGGGGGCTTACCGGGGAGCTGTTTTTT. This translates into CASSLASGGLTGELFF.

The V and J genes are TRBV6-8 and TRBJ2-1, with D perhaps TRBD1 or TRBD2 (5 bases each). V lost 5 bases and J lost 3, with 11 bases in between. Germline CDR1 MNHGY, CDR2 SAAAGT. CDR3 size: 14 residues. CDR3 sequence (DNA): TGTGCCAGCAGTAGCAGGGAGTGCTACAATGAGCAGTTCTTC. It is translated as CASSSRECYNEQFF.

The sample holds one count of this clone. The chain uses TRBV6-4 and TRBJ2-3; D perhaps matches TRBD1 (6 bases). CDR1 is MRHNA and CDR2 is SNTAGT in the germline V gene. The CDR3 covers 13 residues. V dropped 6 bases and J dropped 5 bases, with 12 bases sitting between them. CDR3 DNA sequence: TGTGCCAGCAGCGCCCAGGGGAGAGATACGCAGTATTTT. Protein product: CASSAQGRDTQYF.

The chain has TRBV18 and TRBJ1-2; the match to TRBD1 covers 7 bases. Germline V gives CDR1 KGHSH, CDR2 LQKENI. V lost 6 bases to trimming and J lost 6 bases; unmatched junction nucleotides: 4. This CDR3 is 12 amino acids long. This CDR3 is CASSDRANGYTF. The DNA of the CDR3 is TGTGCCAGCTCCGACAGGGCGAATGGCTACACCTTC.

The genes are TRBV6-6 and TRBJ1-2; the D is unclear. V shed 2 bases and J shed 2 bases, with 6 bases lying between them. CDR3 size: 13 residues. Germline CDR1 MNHNY, CDR2 SVGAGI (reference sequence). The CDR3 DNA reads TGTGCCAGCAGTTACCTCCAGAACTATGGCTACACCTTC. Residues: CASSYLQNYGYTF.

The genes are TRBV7-8 and TRBJ2-1; 7 bases fit TRBD2. The length of the CDR3 is 15 residues. Germline V gene data show CDR1 as SGHVS and CDR2 as FQNEAQ. Germline trimming cut 1 base from V and 4 bases from J; bases unmatched to any gene: 4. CDR3 protein: CASSLGLAEYNEQFF. The DNA for the CDR3 is TGTGCCAGCAGCTTAGGGCTAGCGGAATACAATGAGCAGTTCTTC.

In nucleotides, the CDR3 is TGTGCCAGCAGCTTCAACGGGGGACAGGGGATGAGAGAGCAGTACTTC. Translated, it gives CASSFNGGQGMREQYF. The rearrangement uses TRBV5-4 and TRBJ2-7; 10 bases are a match to TRBD1. V was pared by 2 bases and J by 7 bases, with 12 bases of the junction left unmatched. The germline V gene has CDR1 SGHNT and CDR2 YYREEE (reference sequence). The CDR3 runs 16 residues.

J is TRBJ2-1 and V is TRBV6-6; D possibly corresponds to TRBD1 (5 bases). Per germline, CDR1 MNHNY and CDR2 SVGAGI (reference sequence). CDR3 size: 15 residues. Trimming cost V 6 bases and J 2 bases, with 14 bases left between them. The DNA of the CDR3 is TGTGCCAGCAGCGACAGCTTGAATCCCTACAATGAGCAGTTCTTC. This sequence encodes CASSDSLNPYNEQFF.

This chain uses TRBV5-6 with TRBJ1-3; D gene ambiguous. The CDR3 length is 11 residues. CDR1 and CDR2 (germline): SGHDT, YYEEEE. With 4 bases removed from V and 8 bases from J, the gap between germline ends came to 7 bases. The chain's CDR3 is CASSLVDTIYF. The CDR3 DNA reads TGTGCCAGCAGCCTAGTCGACACCATATATTTT.

The chain is built from TRBV19 and TRBJ1-4, with D tentatively TRBD1 (6 bases). Trimming cost V 5 bases and J 0 bases, with 10 bases left between them. The CDR3 is 15 residues long. From germline, CDR1 is LNHDA and CDR2 SQIVND (reference sequence). As DNA, the CDR3 is TGTGCCAGTAGTCGCCGGACAGCAACTAATGAAAAACTGTTTTTT. Its protein is CASSRRTATNEKLFF.

The chain joins TRBV20-1 to TRBJ2-5; TRBD2 matches at 7 bases. The CDR3 length is 11 residues. The V gene end was trimmed by 5 bases and the J gene end by 4 bases; junction bases not matched to a gene: 1. From germline, CDR1 is DFQATT and CDR2 SNEGSKA (reference sequence). CDR3 loop: CSAGRGETQYF. CDR3 bases: TGCAGTGCTGGGAGGGGAGAGACCCAGTACTTC.

This clone was seen just once. V is TRBV5-4 and J is TRBJ1-2, with TRBD1 identical over 11 bases. From germline, CDR1 is SGHNT and CDR2 YYREEE (reference sequence). The CDR3 extends over 14 amino acids. Trimming at V came to 4 bases and at J to 6 bases, leaving 5 bases not matched to a gene. CDR3 DNA sequence: TGTGCCAGCAGCAAAGGACAGGGGGCAGATGGCTACACCTTC. Amino acids: CASSKGQGADGYTF.

The gene calls are TRBV6-6 and TRBJ2-5, with D maybe TRBD1 (5 bases). The CDR3 runs 15 residues. From germline, CDR1 is MNHNY and CDR2 SVGAGI (reference sequence). V lost 1 base and J 2 bases, leaving 11 bases between the germline ends. The CDR3 spells CASSYFSAGQETQYF. In DNA, the CDR3 is TGTGCCAGCAGTTACTTTTCCGCAGGGCAAGAGACCCAGTACTTC.

With regard to this clone: The same CDR3 arises from other DNA sequences in this sample as well. This chain joins TRBV2 and TRBJ2-5; the match to TRBD1 covers 10 bases. Germline assignment: CDR1 SNHLY and CDR2 FYNNEI. The CDR3 spans 14 residues. V trimming: 10 bases; J trimming: 5 bases; junction bases outside the gene matches: 10. The CDR3 protein is CATRTGGWSETQYF. CDR3 bases: TGTGCCACTAGGACAGGGGGTTGGTCGGAGACCCAGTACTTC.

This clone was seen more than once but under ten times. The gene calls are TRBV11-2 and TRBJ1-1; D uncertain. The CDR3 covers 12 residues. The V gene's germline CDR1 is SGHAT and CDR2 FQNNGV. V was shortened by 5 bases and J by 7 bases, with 11 bases between the two germline ends. CDR3 sequence: CASSPQRIEAFF. The DNA for the CDR3 is TGTGCCAGCAGCCCCCAAAGGATTGAAGCTTTCTTT.

This chain links TRBV2 with TRBJ1-5, with TRBD1 matching 9 bases. The CDR3 is made up of 15 amino acids. J gave up 2 bases and V 7 bases, and 6 bases lay outside the gene matches. In germline, CDR1 is SNHLY, CDR2 FYNNEI. CDR3 DNA: TGTGCCAGCACCACAGGGGGCGCGGGCAATCAGCCCCAGCATTTT. As protein: CASTTGGAGNQPQHF.